This TCR beta chain was observed in a study of control samples from healthy donors and cancer patients. TCRdb keeps only in-frame clones here, not all; method: immunoSEQ multiplex PCR. The data contain 90,000 to 100,000 clones, 79% of them singletons. V was clipped by 5 bases and J by 3 bases, with 22 bases between them. CDR3 length equals 16 residues. Germline V lookup: CDR1 GTSNPN, CDR2 SVGIG (reference sequence). The chain is built from TRBV30 and TRBJ1-2; TRBD1 might be the D (5 bases). The receptor was derived from a woman under 40 in good health. Material for sequencing was blood. CDR3 sequence: CAWENRPGLIYYGYTF. As DNA, the CDR3 is TGTGCCTGGGAAAACCGTCCGGGGCTTATTTACTATGGCTACACCTTC.